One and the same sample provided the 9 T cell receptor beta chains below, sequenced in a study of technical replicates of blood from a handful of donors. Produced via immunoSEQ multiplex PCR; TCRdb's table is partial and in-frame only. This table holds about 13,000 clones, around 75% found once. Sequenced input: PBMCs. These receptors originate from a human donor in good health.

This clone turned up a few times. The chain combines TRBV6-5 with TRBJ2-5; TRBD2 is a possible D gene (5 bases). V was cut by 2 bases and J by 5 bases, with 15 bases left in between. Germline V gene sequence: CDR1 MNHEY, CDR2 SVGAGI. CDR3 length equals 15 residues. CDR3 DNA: TGTGCCAGCAGTTACGGTACACGTACGGGGGAGACCCAGTACTTC. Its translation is CASSYGTRTGETQYF.

The CDR3 coding sequence is TGTGCCAGCAGCGAGGGGGTGAGCAATCAGCCCCAGCATTTT. Encoded protein: CASSEGVSNQPQHF. The chain carries TRBV7-8 and TRBJ1-5, with D possibly matching TRBD1 (6 bases). Germline V lookup: CDR1 SGHVS, CDR2 FQNEAQ. Trimming took 5 bases from V and 1 from J, leaving 9 bases between them. CDR3 length equals 14 residues.

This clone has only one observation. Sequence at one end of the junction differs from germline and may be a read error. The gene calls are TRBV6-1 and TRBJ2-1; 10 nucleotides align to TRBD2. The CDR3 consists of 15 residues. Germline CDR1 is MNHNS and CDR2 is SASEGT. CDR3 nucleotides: TGTGCCAGCAGCGAAGCGGGAGGGCCCTCCAATGAGCAGTTCTTC. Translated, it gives CASSEAGGPSNEQFF.

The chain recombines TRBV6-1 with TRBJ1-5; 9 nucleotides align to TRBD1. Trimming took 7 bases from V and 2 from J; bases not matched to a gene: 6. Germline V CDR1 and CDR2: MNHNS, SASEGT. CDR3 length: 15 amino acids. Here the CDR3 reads CASIQRDRGNQPQHF. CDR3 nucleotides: TGTGCCAGCATCCAGAGGGACAGGGGCAATCAGCCCCAGCATTTT.

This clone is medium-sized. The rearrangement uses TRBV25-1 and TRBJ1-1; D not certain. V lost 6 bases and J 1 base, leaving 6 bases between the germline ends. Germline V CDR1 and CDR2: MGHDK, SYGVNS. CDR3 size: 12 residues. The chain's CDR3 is CASRGGNTEAFF. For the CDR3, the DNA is TGTGCCAGCAGAGGAGGGAACACTGAAGCTTTCTTT. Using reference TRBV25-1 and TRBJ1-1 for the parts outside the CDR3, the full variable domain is EADIYQTPRYLVIGTGKKITLECSQTMGHDKMYWYQQDPGMELHLIHYSYGVNSTEKGDLSSESTVSRIRTEHFPLTLESARPSHTSQYLCASRGGNTEAFFGQGTRLTVV.

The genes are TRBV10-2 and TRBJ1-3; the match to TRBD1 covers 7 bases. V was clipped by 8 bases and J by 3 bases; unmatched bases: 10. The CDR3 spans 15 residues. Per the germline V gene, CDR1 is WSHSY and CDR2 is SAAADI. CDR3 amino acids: CASSTLQGGGNTIYF. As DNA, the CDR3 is TGCGCCAGCTCCACCCTCCAGGGGGGTGGAAACACCATATATTTT.

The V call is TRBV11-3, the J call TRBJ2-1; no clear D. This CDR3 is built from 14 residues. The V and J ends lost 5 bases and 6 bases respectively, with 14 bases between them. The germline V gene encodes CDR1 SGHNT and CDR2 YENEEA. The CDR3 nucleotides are TGTGCCAGCAGCCCTTACACGGCGGCCAATGAGCAGTTCTTC. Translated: CASSPYTAANEQFF.

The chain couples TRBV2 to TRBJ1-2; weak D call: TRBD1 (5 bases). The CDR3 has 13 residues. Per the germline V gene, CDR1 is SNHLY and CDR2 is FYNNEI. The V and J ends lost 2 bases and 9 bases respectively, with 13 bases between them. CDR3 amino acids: CASSELKQGRYTF. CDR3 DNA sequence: TGTGCCAGCAGTGAACTTAAGCAGGGCCGCTACACCTTC. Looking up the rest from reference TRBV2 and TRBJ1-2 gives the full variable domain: EPEVTQTPSHQVTQMGQEVILRCVPISNHLYFYWYRQILGQKVEFLVSFYNNEISEKSEIFDDQFSVERPDGSNFTLKIRSTKLEDSAMYFCASSELKQGRYTFGSGTRLTVV.

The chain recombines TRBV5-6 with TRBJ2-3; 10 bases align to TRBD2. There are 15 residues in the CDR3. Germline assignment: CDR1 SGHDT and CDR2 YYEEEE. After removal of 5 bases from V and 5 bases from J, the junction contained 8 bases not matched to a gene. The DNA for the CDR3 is TGTGCCAGCAGTTCCGCTAGCGGGAGTGGAGATACGCAGTATTTT. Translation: CASSSASGSGDTQYF.